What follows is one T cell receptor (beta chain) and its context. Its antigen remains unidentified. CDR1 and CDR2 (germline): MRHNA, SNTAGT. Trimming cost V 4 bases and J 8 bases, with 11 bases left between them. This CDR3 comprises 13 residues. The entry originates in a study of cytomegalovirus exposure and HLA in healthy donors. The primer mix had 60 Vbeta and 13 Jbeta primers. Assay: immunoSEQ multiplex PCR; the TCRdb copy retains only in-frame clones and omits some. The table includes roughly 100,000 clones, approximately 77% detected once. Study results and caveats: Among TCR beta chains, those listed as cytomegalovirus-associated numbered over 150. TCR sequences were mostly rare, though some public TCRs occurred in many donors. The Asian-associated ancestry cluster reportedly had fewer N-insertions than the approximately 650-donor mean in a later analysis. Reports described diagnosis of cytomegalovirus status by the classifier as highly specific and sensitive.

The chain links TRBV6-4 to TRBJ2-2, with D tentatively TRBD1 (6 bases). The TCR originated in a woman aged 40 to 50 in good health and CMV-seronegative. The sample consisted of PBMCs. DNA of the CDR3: TGTGCCAGCAGTGGGACAGTGCCGGGGGAGCTGTTTTTT. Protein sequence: CASSGTVPGELFF.